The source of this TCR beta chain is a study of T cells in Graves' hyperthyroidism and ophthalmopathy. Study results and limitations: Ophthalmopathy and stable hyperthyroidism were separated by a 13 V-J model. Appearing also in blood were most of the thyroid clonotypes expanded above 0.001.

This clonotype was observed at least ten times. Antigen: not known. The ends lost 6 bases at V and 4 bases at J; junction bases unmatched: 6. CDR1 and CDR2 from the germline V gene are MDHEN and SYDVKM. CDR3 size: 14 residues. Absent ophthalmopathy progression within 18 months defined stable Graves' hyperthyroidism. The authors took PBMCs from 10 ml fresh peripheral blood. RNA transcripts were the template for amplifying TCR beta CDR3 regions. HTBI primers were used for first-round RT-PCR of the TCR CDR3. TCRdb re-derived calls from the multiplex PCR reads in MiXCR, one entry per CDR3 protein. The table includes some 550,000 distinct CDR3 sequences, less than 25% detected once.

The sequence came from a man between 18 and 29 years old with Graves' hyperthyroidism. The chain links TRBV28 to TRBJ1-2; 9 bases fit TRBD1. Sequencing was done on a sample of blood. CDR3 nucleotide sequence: TGTGCCAGCAGACGGCAGACAGGGGGCTATGGCTACACCTTC. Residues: CASRRQTGGYGYTF.